A single T cell receptor (beta chain) is shown here with its context. Its antigen is currently unknown. Measured with immunoSEQ multiplex PCR; TCRdb has only the in-frame clones, and not every one. The sample lists about 350,000 clones, roughly nine tenths seen once, with 3.9% in the top ten. The data were obtained in a study of Ad26.COV2.S vaccination and SARS-CoV-2 variants. Broader study findings: People who got the vaccine had more spike-specific TCR breadth than people who got placebo. Reportedly, after vaccination the spike-specific CD8+ and CD4+ T cell responses displayed substantial breadth.

Trimming removed 0 bases from V and 5 bases from J; junction bases left unmatched: 6. Germline lookup yields CDR1 LGHNA and CDR2 YNFKEQ. The CDR3 extends over 17 amino acids. The starting material was peripheral blood, obtained after recovery from COVID-19. This sequence joins TRBV4-2 and TRBJ2-3; TRBD2 aligns across 12 bases. The sequence was collected from a human donor who had recovered from COVID-19. The CDR3 DNA follows: TGTGCCAGCAGCCAAGATCCTAGCGGGGGGGCTGTAGATACGCAGTATTTT. This translates into CASSQDPSGGAVDTQYF.